These 14 T cell receptor beta chains were all obtained from the same sample, sequenced in a study of cytomegalovirus exposure and HLA in healthy donors. The protocol was immunoSEQ multiplex PCR, while the TCRdb copy is restricted to in-frame clones and leaves out a portion. The table includes around 91,000 clones, around 93% detected once. Sequenced: PBMCs. The receptors come from a woman younger than 45 in good health and CMV-seropositive.

The V call is TRBV9, the J call TRBJ2-3; 9 bases are shared with TRBD2. Germline-derived CDR1 and CDR2 are SGDLS and YYNGEE. Trimming at V came to 1 base and at J to 4 bases, leaving 13 bases not matched to a gene. The CDR3 runs to 18 residues. The CDR3, as DNA: TGTGCCAGCAGCGTACAGGCTAGCGGGATAGGGTGGGCAGATACGCAGTATTTT. Residues: CASSVQASGIGWADTQYF.

The genes are TRBV4-1 and TRBJ1-1; 10 bases agree with TRBD1. Germline values: CDR1 MGHRA, CDR2 YSYEKL. The CDR3 contains 16 residues. The ends lost 4 bases at V and 5 bases at J; junction bases unmatched: 10. The CDR3 sequence: CASSLTPGQGSTEAFF. CDR3 DNA: TGCGCCAGCAGCCTTACCCCGGGACAGGGGAGTACTGAAGCTTTCTTT.

V and J are TRBV5-1 and TRBJ1-1, with D possibly TRBD1 on 6 matching bases. Germline-derived CDR1 and CDR2 are SGHRS and YFSETQ. V was pared by 4 bases and J by 0 bases, with 13 bases between. The CDR3 totals 15 residues. CDR3 protein: CASSPTTGMNTEAFF. CDR3 nucleotides: TGCGCCAGCAGCCCCACGACAGGTATGAACACTGAAGCTTTCTTT.

This chain joins TRBV7-2 and TRBJ2-2, with TRBD1 as a possible D gene (6 bases). The V gene lost 5 bases and the J gene lost 6 bases, with 10 bases spanning the gap. The CDR3 runs to 13 residues. Germline V lookup: CDR1 SGHTA, CDR2 FQGNSA. The CDR3 DNA is TGTGCCAGCAGCACAAGACAGGCCGGGGAGCTGTTTTTT. Protein sequence: CASSTRQAGELFF.

This clone has just one count. The chain has TRBV15 and TRBJ2-2; D gene ambiguous. Germline-derived CDR1 and CDR2 are LNHNV and YYDKDF (reference sequence). The V gene lost 0 bases and the J gene lost 4 bases, with 12 bases spanning the gap. The CDR3 runs to 16 residues. This CDR3 is CATSRDLPGFTGELFF. The CDR3 DNA is TGTGCCACCAGCAGAGATCTCCCCGGGTTCACCGGGGAGCTGTTTTTT.

This rearrangement joins TRBV13 to TRBJ1-5; D gene unclear. The germline V gene has CDR1 PRHDT and CDR2 FYEKMQ (reference sequence). The CDR3 sequence is 14 residues long. Trimming took 1 base from V and 5 from J, leaving 9 bases between them. CDR3 bases: TGTGCCAGCAGCTTAGCCCCAGTGGATCAGCCCCAGCATTTT. Encoded protein: CASSLAPVDQPQHF.

The gene calls are TRBV7-7 and TRBJ2-1; D gene uncertain. Deletions cut 6 bases from V and 5 bases from J, with 14 bases between. Germline V gives CDR1 SSHAT, CDR2 FNYEAQ (reference sequence). The CDR3 runs to 14 residues. In DNA form, the CDR3 reads TGTGCCAGCAGTAAAATGTACAATGACAATGAGCAGTTCTTC. It codes for CASSKMYNDNEQFF. Variable domain in full (rest from reference TRBV7-7 and TRBJ2-1): GAGVSQSPRYKVTKRGQDVTLRCDPISSHATLYWYQQALGQGPEFLTYFNYEAQPDKSGLPSDRFSAERPEGSISTLTIQRTEQRDSAMYRCASSKMYNDNEQFFGPGTRLTVL.

The chain recombines TRBV5-6 with TRBJ2-2; 7 bases are a match to TRBD2. CDR1 SGHDT and CDR2 YYEEEE come from the germline V gene. V lost 0 bases to trimming and J lost 1 base; unmatched junction nucleotides: 3. CDR3 length: 16 residues. CDR3 region: CASSLGPSGNTGELFF. DNA for the CDR3: TGTGCCAGCAGCTTGGGACCTAGCGGGAACACCGGGGAGCTGTTTTTT.

This sequence joins TRBV20-1 and TRBJ2-7; TRBD2 matches 7 bases. Germline lookup yields CDR1 DFQATT and CDR2 SNEGSKA (reference sequence). The V gene end was trimmed by 7 bases and the J gene end by 7 bases; junction bases not matched to a gene: 7. This CDR3 region has 11 residues. The CDR3 region is CSVLGGWEQYF. The CDR3 nucleotides read TGCAGTGTCCTGGGGGGGTGGGAGCAGTACTTC.

The chain joins TRBV5-1 to TRBJ2-3; D not resolved. This CDR3 has 14 amino acids. V was pared by 4 bases and J by 0 bases, with 9 bases between. Germline V gene data show CDR1 as SGHRS and CDR2 as YFSETQ. The CDR3 reads CASSGLTSTDTQYF. In DNA form, the CDR3 reads TGCGCCAGCAGCGGGCTAACCAGCACAGATACGCAGTATTTT.

The chain uses TRBV7-2 and TRBJ2-3; a possible D gene is TRBD2 (6 bases). Germline values: CDR1 SGHTA, CDR2 FQGNSA. The CDR3 totals 15 residues. V dropped 8 bases and J dropped 6 bases, with 21 bases sitting between them. CDR3 amino acids: CASGNSRWGRDTQYF. CDR3 sequence (DNA): TGTGCCAGCGGCAACTCAAGGTGGGGGAGGGATACGCAGTATTTT. The complete variable domain, with remaining parts taken from reference TRBV7-2 and TRBJ2-3, reads GAGVSQSPSNKVTEKGKDVELRCDPISGHTALYWYRQSLGQGLEFLIYFQGNSAPDKSGLPSDRFSAERTGGSVSTLTIQRTQQEDSAVYLCASGNSRWGRDTQYFGPGTRLTVL.

The chain joins TRBV5-1 to TRBJ2-3, with 10 bases lining up with TRBD2. J was trimmed by 0 bases and V by 5 bases; bases with no gene match: 3. Germline V gene sequence: CDR1 SGHRS, CDR2 YFSETQ. CDR3 length: 15 amino acids. The DNA of the CDR3 is TGCGCCAGCAGACTAGCGGGAAGCAGCACAGATACGCAGTATTTT. Amino acids: CASRLAGSSTDTQYF.

The chain combines TRBV27 with TRBJ2-3; 7 positions agree with TRBD2. The CDR3 consists of 18 residues. V trimming: 2 bases; J trimming: 8 bases; junction bases outside the gene matches: 19. The germline CDR1 and CDR2 sequences are MNHEY and SMNVEV (reference sequence). In nucleotides, the CDR3 is TGTGCCAGCAGTTTACGCCTTGAGGGGCGGGAGAGGGGTGGTACGCAGTATTTT. This encodes CASSLRLEGRERGGTQYF.

This chain connects TRBV19 to TRBJ2-1, with TRBD2 matching 9 bases. The CDR3 runs to 14 residues. Germline V lookup: CDR1 LNHDA, CDR2 SQIVND (reference sequence). V was pared by 6 bases and J by 8 bases, with 8 bases of the junction left unmatched. The chain's CDR3 is CASRREGRSYEQFF. The CDR3 nucleotides are TGTGCCAGTAGGCGGGAGGGGCGTTCATATGAGCAGTTCTTC.